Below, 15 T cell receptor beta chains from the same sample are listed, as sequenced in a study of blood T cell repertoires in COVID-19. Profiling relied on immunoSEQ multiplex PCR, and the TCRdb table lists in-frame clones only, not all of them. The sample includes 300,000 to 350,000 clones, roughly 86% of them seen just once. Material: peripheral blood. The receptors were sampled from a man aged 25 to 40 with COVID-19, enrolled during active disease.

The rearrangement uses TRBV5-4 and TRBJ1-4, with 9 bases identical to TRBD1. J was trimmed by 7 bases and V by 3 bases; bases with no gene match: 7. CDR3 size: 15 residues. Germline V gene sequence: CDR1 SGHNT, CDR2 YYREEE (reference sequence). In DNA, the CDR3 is TGTGCCAGCAGCTCGCTCGGGACAGGGACTGAAAAACTGTTTTTT. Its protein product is CASSSLGTGTEKLFF.

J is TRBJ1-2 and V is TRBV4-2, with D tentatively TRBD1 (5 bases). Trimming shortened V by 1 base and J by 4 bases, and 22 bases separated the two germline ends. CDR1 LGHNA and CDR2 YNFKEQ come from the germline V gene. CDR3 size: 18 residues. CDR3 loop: CASSQVTLSGGLTYGYTF. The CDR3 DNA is TGTGCCAGCAGCCAAGTCACCCTCTCCGGGGGTCTGACCTATGGCTACACCTTC.

Here the CDR3 reads CAWTGAIYNEQFF. CDR3 in DNA: TGTGCCTGGACAGGGGCGATATACAATGAGCAGTTCTTC. V gene TRBV30 combines with J gene TRBJ2-1, with a weak D call TRBD1 (6 bases). The CDR3 contains 13 residues. Trimming removed 4 bases at V and 4 bases at J, with 11 bases between. CDR1 is GTSNPN, CDR2 SVGIG, per germline (reference sequence).

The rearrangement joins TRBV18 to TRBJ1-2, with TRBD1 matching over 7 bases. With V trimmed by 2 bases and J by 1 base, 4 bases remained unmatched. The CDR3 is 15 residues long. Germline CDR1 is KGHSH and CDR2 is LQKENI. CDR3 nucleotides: TGTGCCAGCTCACCATCGGGACAGATTAACTATGGCTACACCTTC. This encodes CASSPSGQINYGYTF.

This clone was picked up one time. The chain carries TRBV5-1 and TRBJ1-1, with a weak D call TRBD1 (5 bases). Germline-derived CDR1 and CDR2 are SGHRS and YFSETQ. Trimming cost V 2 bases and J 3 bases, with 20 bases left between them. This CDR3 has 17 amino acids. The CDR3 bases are TGCGCCAGCAGCTTTTTTTGGCAGGGAGGAATCTACACTGAAGCTTTCTTT. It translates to CASSFFWQGGIYTEAFF.

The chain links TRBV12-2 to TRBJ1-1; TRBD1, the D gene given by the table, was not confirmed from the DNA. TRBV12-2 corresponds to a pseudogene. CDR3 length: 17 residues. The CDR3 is CASRFKPMDRLNTEAFF. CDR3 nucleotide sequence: TGTGCAAGTCGCTTTAAACCTATGGACAGACTTAACACTGAAGCTTTCTTT.

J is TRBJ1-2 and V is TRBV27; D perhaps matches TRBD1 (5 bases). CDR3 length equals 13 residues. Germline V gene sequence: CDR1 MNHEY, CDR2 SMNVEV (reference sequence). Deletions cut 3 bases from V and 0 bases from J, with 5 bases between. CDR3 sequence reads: CASSLTANYGYTF. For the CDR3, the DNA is TGTGCCAGCAGTTTGACAGCTAACTATGGCTACACCTTC.

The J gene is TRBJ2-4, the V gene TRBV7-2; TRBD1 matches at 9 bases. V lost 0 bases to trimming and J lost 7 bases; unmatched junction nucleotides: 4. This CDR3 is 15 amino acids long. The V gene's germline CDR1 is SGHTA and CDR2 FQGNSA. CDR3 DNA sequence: TGTGCCAGCAGCTTAGCTGGGACAGGGATGAACATTCAGTACTTC. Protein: CASSLAGTGMNIQYF.

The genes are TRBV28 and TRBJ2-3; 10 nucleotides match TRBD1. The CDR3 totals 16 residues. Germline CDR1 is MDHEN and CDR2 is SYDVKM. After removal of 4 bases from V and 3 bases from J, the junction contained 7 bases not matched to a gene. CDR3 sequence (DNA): TGTGCCAGCAGTTCGATAGACAGGGGGCCTACAGATACGCAGTATTTT. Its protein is CASSSIDRGPTDTQYF.

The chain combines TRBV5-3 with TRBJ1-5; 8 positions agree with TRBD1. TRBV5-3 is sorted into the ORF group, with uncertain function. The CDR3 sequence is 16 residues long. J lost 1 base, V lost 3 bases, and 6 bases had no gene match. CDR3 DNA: TGTGCCAGAAGCTCCGGCGACAGGGGAAGCAATCAGCCCCAGCATTTT. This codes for CARSSGDRGSNQPQHF.

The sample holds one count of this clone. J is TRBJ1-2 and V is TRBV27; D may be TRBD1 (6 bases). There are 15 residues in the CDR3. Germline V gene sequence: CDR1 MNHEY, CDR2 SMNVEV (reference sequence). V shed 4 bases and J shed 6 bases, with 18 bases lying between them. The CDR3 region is CASSSHSAGEHGYTF. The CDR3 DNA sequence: TGTGCCAGCAGTTCCCATTCTGCAGGGGAACATGGCTACACCTTC.

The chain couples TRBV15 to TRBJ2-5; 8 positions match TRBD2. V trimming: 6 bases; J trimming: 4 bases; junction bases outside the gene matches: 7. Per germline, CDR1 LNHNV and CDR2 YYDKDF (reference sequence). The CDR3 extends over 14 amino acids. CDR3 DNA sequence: TGTGCCACCAGACCAGCGGGAGACTCAGAGACCCAGTACTTC. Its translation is CATRPAGDSETQYF.

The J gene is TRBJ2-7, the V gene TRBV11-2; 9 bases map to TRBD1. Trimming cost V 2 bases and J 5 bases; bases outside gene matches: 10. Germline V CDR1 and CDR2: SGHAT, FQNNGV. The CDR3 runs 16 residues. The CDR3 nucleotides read TGTGCCAGCAGCTTAACCCCCGGGACAGGGAGGGACGAGCAGTACTTC. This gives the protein CASSLTPGTGRDEQYF.

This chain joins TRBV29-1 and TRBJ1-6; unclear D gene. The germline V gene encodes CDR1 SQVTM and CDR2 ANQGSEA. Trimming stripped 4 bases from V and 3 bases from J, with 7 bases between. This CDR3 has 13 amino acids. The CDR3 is CSVGSGYNSPLHF. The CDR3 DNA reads TGCAGCGTTGGGTCGGGCTATAATTCACCCCTCCACTTT.

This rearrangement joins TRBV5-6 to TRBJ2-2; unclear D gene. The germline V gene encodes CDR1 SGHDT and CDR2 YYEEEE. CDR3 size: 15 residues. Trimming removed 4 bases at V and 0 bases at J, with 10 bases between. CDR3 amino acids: CASSPFYSNTGELFF. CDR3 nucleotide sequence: TGTGCCAGCAGCCCCTTTTATTCGAACACCGGGGAGCTGTTTTTT.